The 4 T cell receptor beta chains in this list originate from one sample, sequenced in a study of cytomegalovirus exposure and HLA in healthy donors. The PCR ran on 60 Vbeta and 13 Jbeta primers. The repertoire was sequenced with immunoSEQ multiplex PCR; TCRdb's copy has only in-frame clones and lacks some. Of approximately 170,000 clones in the sample, approximately 71% were seen once. Sequencing was performed on PBMCs. These receptors were taken from a man aged 45-65 years in good health and CMV-seronegative.

The V gene is TRBV10-1, the J gene TRBJ1-5, with no clear D. The V end was cut by 0 bases, the J end by 7 bases, with 10 bases between. Germline V gene lookup returns CDR1 WNHNN and CDR2 SYGVQD (reference sequence). The CDR3 runs 14 residues. Here the CDR3 reads CASSESLEGQPQHF. The DNA of the CDR3 is TGCGCCAGCAGTGAGTCGCTGGAGGGACAGCCCCAGCATTTT.

The chain combines TRBV7-3 with TRBJ2-3; 13 bases match TRBD2. V dropped 5 bases and J dropped 2; count of bases not matched to a gene: 10. The CDR3 is 18 amino acids. CDR1 is SGHTA, CDR2 FQGTGA, per germline. CDR3 sequence (DNA): TGTGCCAGCAGCCCTCGGGGACTAGCGGGGACCTACACAGATACGCAGTATTTT. This encodes CASSPRGLAGTYTDTQYF.

The chain links TRBV4-1 to TRBJ2-7; perhaps TRBD1 as D (6 bases). Germline CDR1 is MGHRA and CDR2 is YSYEKL. V was cut by 1 base and J by 0 bases, with 10 bases left in between. The CDR3 loop spans 15 amino acids. CDR3 amino acids: CASSQGQDSSYEQYF. DNA for the CDR3: TGCGCCAGCAGCCAAGGACAGGACAGCTCCTACGAGCAGTACTTC.

The chain employs TRBV19 and TRBJ1-1; D is unresolved. The CDR3 sequence is 13 residues long. Germline CDR1 LNHDA, CDR2 SQIVND (reference sequence). V shed 5 bases and J shed 0 bases, with 7 bases lying between them. The CDR3: CASSRSVNTEAFF. CDR3 in DNA: TGTGCCAGTAGTCGGTCCGTGAACACTGAAGCTTTCTTT.